The rows below give T cell receptor beta chains drawn from one sample of a study of CD8+ T cells in alopecia areata. Measured with immunoSEQ multiplex PCR; TCRdb has only the in-frame clones, and not every one. Of 93,000 or so clones listed, around 84% were seen once; the top ten hold over 8.5%. The source was CD8+ T cells sorted from blood, collected at roughly week 30, from a patient treated with tofacitinib. The receptor set was obtained from a human donor with alopecia areata. CDR3s include the opening cysteine and the closing phenylalanine or tryptophan. The D gene is left open where the match is weak. Rows give clone size only sometimes, using once, few, many, or a class for an expanded clone.

d_call	v_call	j_call	clone_size	cdr3_nt	cdr3_aa
.	TRBV15	TRBJ2-6	.	TGTGCCACCAGCAGAGAGAAGTGGCAGGCCAGCTCTGGGGCCAACGTCCTGACTTTC	CATSREKWQASSGANVLTF
.	TRBV29-1	TRBJ2-3	.	TGCAGCGTTGAGGGGTTGGGGCGGGGAGCTGAGGTCGATACGCAGTATTTT	CSVEGLGRGAEVDTQYF
.	TRBV15	TRBJ2-7	.	TGTGCCACCAGCACGGGCCGTTCCTACGAGCAGTACTTC	CATSTGRSYEQYF
TRBD2	TRBV19	TRBJ2-7	.	TGTGCCAGTAGTATTTCACACACTAGCGGGAGTTACGAGCAGTACTTC	CASSISHTSGSYEQYF
.	TRBV6-5	TRBJ2-1	.	TGTGCCAGCAGACAGGGCGAGGGCTCCTACAATGAGCAGTTCTTC	CASRQGEGSYNEQFF
.	TRBV11-2	TRBJ2-7	.	TGTGCCAGCAGCCATTTCGGACCCGGTCGAGAGCAGTACTTC	CASSHFGPGREQYF
.	TRBV4-2	TRBJ2-7	.	TGTGCCAGCAGCCAAGTAGGGCCACTACCCTCCTACGAGCAGTACTTC	CASSQVGPLPSYEQYF
.	TRBV13	TRBJ2-1	.	TGTGCCAGCAGGCCTGAGGGGGTCGTCAATGAGCAGTTCTTC	CASRPEGVVNEQFF
TRBD2	TRBV9	TRBJ2-1	.	TGTGCCAGCAGCGTATGTAGCGGGAGTGCCAATGAGCAGTTCTTC	CASSVCSGSANEQFF
.	TRBV30	TRBJ2-5	.	TGTGCCTGGAGTGTTGAGGGGGGCTGGCCCCAAGAGACCCAGTACTTC	CAWSVEGGWPQETQYF
.	TRBV7-8	TRBJ1-1	.	TGTGCCAGCAGCTTAGGAGGGGGGGACACTGAAGCTTTCTTT	CASSLGGGDTEAFF
TRBD1	TRBV29-1	TRBJ2-7	.	TGCAGCGTTGATGTTCCATCCGGGACAGAGAGCTCCTACGAGCAGTACTTC	CSVDVPSGTESSYEQYF
.	TRBV5-1	TRBJ2-7	.	TGCGCCAGCAAGGTTTCAGGGGCCAGCTCCTACGAGCAGTACTTC	CASKVSGASSYEQYF
.	TRBV11-2	TRBJ1-1	.	TGTGCCAGCAGCTTAGGCAAGGGGAGTGGGGACACTGAAGCTTTCTTT	CASSLGKGSGDTEAFF
TRBD1	TRBV5-1	TRBJ2-6	.	TGCGCCAGCAGCCTAGCCGGGACAGGGGTTGGGGCCAACGTCCTGACTTTC	CASSLAGTGVGANVLTF
TRBD1	TRBV5-4	TRBJ1-6	once	TGTGCCAGCAGCTTGGGGGACAGTTTTCCTTCACCCCTCCACTTT	CASSLGDSFPSPLHF
.	TRBV9	TRBJ2-2	few	TGTGCCAGCAGCGTATTCAGGGAGGACACCGGGGAGCTGTTTTTT	CASSVFREDTGELFF
TRBD2	TRBV5-4	TRBJ2-3	.	TGTGCCAGCAGCTTAGGTACTAGCGGGGACGGCACAGATACGCAGTATTTT	CASSLGTSGDGTDTQYF
.	TRBV6-1	TRBJ2-7	.	TGTGCCACAGGGGTCCCCAAAGGGGGATACTACGAGCAGTACTTC	CATGVPKGGYYEQYF
.	TRBV29-1	TRBJ2-2	.	TGCAGCGTGGGGACCGCGAACACCGGGGAGCTGTTTTTT	CSVGTANTGELFF
.	TRBV7-2	TRBJ2-7	.	TGTGCCAGCAGCGCATACTTTGCTGGTAACCCCGAGCAGTACTTC	CASSAYFAGNPEQYF
.	TRBV4-1	TRBJ2-1	.	TGCGCCAGCAGCCAACTTACGGGAGTTCGAGAGCAGTTCTTC	CASSQLTGVREQFF
.	TRBV4-1	TRBJ2-7	.	TGCGCCAGCAGCATAACCTTCGGGGCCTCCTACGAGCAGTACTTC	CASSITFGASYEQYF
.	TRBV27	TRBJ2-5	.	TGTGCCAGCAGGCCCCTACCCCCGGACCAAGAGACCCAGTACTTC	CASRPLPPDQETQYF
.	TRBV5-5	TRBJ2-5	.	TGTGCCAGCAGCCGCGGGACACGCGAAGGGTTCGCCAGCGAGACCCAGTACTTC	CASSRGTREGFASETQYF
.	TRBV7-8	TRBJ2-2	few	TGTGCCAGCAGCGATACGAACACCGGGGAGCTGTTTTTT	CASSDTNTGELFF
.	TRBV19	TRBJ2-3	.	TGTGCCAGTAGTATGGGCATAAGCACAGATACGCAGTATTTT	CASSMGISTDTQYF
.	TRBV30	TRBJ1-1	once	TGTGCCTGGAACCACCAGGGGACCGAAGCTTTCTTT	CAWNHQGTEAFF
.	TRBV27	TRBJ2-1	.	TGTGCCAGCGGTTTATCTAGGGGGACGAATGAGCAGTTCTTC	CASGLSRGTNEQFF
.	TRBV27	TRBJ2-1	.	TGTGCCAGCAGTTTCGGCGGGGCCTTCTACAATGAGCAGTTCTTC	CASSFGGAFYNEQFF
.	TRBV5-6	TRBJ2-1	.	TGTGCCAGCAGCTTGGACACCGGCTCCTACAATGAGCAGTTCTTC	CASSLDTGSYNEQFF
.	TRBV15	TRBJ2-6	few	TGTGCCACCAGCAGAGTTCCAGCCTTACAGGGTTCTGGGGCCAACGTCCTGACTTTC	CATSRVPALQGSGANVLTF
TRBD1	TRBV7-9	TRBJ2-1	.	TGTGCCAGCAGCTATACTCCGGGACAGGGGAATGAGCAGTTCTTC	CASSYTPGQGNEQFF
TRBD2	TRBV6-1	TRBJ2-2	.	TGTGCCAGCAGTGTCGGGGGGACCGGGGAGCTGTTTTTT	CASSVGGTGELFF
TRBD1	TRBV7-9	TRBJ2-7	.	TGTGCCACCCGGCAGGGGGCGAACGAGCAGTACTTC	CATRQGANEQYF
TRBD2	TRBV4-1	TRBJ2-1	.	TGCGCCAGCAGCCAAGATAGATGGTTTAGCGGGAAGGACAATGAGCAGTTCTTC	CASSQDRWFSGKDNEQFF
.	TRBV6-1	TRBJ2-1	.	TGTGCCAGCAGTGAGCCCTTCTCGGGGGAGCTAGAGCAGTTCTTC	CASSEPFSGELEQFF
.	TRBV7-9	TRBJ1-2	.	TGTGCCAGCAGCCCTCCGTTCGGGCGAGGATCTAACTATGGCTACACCTTC	CASSPPFGRGSNYGYTF
TRBD2	TRBV7-9	TRBJ2-1	once	TGTGCCAGCAGCTTAAGACTAGCGGGAGTCGCGAAACAAAATGAGCAGTTCTTC	CASSLRLAGVAKQNEQFF
TRBD1	TRBV6-1	TRBJ2-1	.	TGTGCCAGCAGTGGGAGGACAGGGAACTACAATGAGCAGTTCTTC	CASSGRTGNYNEQFF
.	TRBV19	TRBJ2-2	.	TGTGCCAGTAGTATGATGGGCACCGGGGAGCTGTTTTTT	CASSMMGTGELFF
TRBD1	TRBV7-6	TRBJ2-1	few	TGTGCCAGCAGCTTGGGACAGGGGACCTACAATGAGCAGTTCTTC	CASSLGQGTYNEQFF
.	TRBV9	TRBJ2-3	.	TGTGCCAGCAGTGGGGCGGGGACTAGCACAGATACGCAGTATTTT	CASSGAGTSTDTQYF
.	TRBV7-9	TRBJ2-7	once	TGTGCCAGCAGCTTAGTCGGGGCCTACGAGCAGTACTTC	CASSLVGAYEQYF
.	TRBV11-2	TRBJ2-7	.	TGTGCCAGCAGCTTCGGGGCAGCCTACGAGCAGTACTTC	CASSFGAAYEQYF
TRBD1	TRBV5-1	TRBJ1-2	.	TGCGCCAGCAGCTTCACGGGACAGGTCTCTGTTGGCTACACCTTC	CASSFTGQVSVGYTF
.	TRBV9	TRBJ2-1	.	TGTGCCAGCAGCGCGGGACGCGGTGGTTGGTCGGACAATGAGCAGTTCTTC	CASSAGRGGWSDNEQFF
TRBD2	TRBV2	TRBJ2-5	.	TGTGCCAGCGAAGAGGCAGCGGGAGCTTTCGAGACCCAGTACTTC	CASEEAAGAFETQYF
.	TRBV27	TRBJ2-1	.	TGTGCCAGCAGGGGAGGCAATGAGCAGTTCTTC	CASRGGNEQFF
TRBD2	TRBV19	TRBJ2-1	.	TGTGCCAGTAGTATAGCGGGAGGAAACAATGAGCAGTTCTTC	CASSIAGGNNEQFF
.	TRBV29-1	TRBJ2-7	.	TGCAGCGTTAGTTACGCCTACGAGCAGTACTTC	CSVSYAYEQYF
.	TRBV29-1	TRBJ2-1	.	TGCAGCGTTGATCCTAGTCTCTACAATGAGCAGTTCTTC	CSVDPSLYNEQFF
.	TRBV5-1	TRBJ2-1	.	TGCGCCAGCAGCTTGACCCGGAATGAGCAGTTCTTC	CASSLTRNEQFF
.	TRBV5-6	TRBJ2-1	.	TGTGCCAGCAGCCGTGCGGGCAGGGAGCAGTTCTTC	CASSRAGREQFF